This T cell receptor beta chain was sequenced during a study of blood T cell repertoires in COVID-19. Background on the study: Sites in the United States, Italy and Spain provided acute and convalescent COVID-19 samples. The cDNA or gDNA used as material had been derived from T cells, B-cell-depleted T cells, or PBMCs.

Trimming pared 0 bases from V and 6 bases from J, leaving 21 bases between. Germline CDR1 is GTSNPN and CDR2 is SVGIG (reference sequence). The CDR3 is 16 amino acids. The data were produced by immunoSEQ multiplex PCR, yet TCRdb's version contains in-frame clones alone and is incomplete. This sample has tens of thousands of clones; 76% occur once, and the top ten carry 15%. This chain uses TRBV30 with TRBJ2-7, with a tentative D call TRBD2 (6 bases). Sequencing was performed on peripheral blood. The source is a man aged 55 to 70 with COVID-19, enrolled during active disease. Here the CDR3 reads CAWSVMGWDGRGEQYF. The DNA for the CDR3 is TGTGCCTGGAGTGTCATGGGTTGGGACGGGAGAGGCGAGCAGTACTTC.